These T cell receptor beta chains were read from a single sample in a study of blood T cells in healthy people across ages. TCRdb re-derived calls from the 5' RACE reads in MiXCR, one entry per CDR3 protein. The sample has some 760,000 distinct CDR3 sequences, more than 20% seen once. The same sample was also used in a study of T cells of mothers and their children.

Source material: blood. The source is a boy between 10 and 17 years old in good health. Each CDR3 is given with its conserved first and last residue. The D gene is left open where the match is weak. Rows may omit the clone size; those that give it use once, few, many or a size class.

abundance,d_gene,j_gene,v_gene,CDR3aa,CDR3nt
-,TRBD2,TRBJ2-3,TRBV10-3,CAISEFRLAGTDTQYF,TGTGCCATCAGTGAGTTTCGCCTAGCGGGGACCGATACGCAGTATTTT
-,-,TRBJ1-1,TRBV7-2,CASSLALENTEAFF,TGTGCCAGCAGCTTAGCGTTAGAGAACACTGAAGCTTTCTTT
-,-,TRBJ1-2,TRBV24-1,CATSAPGAGNGYTF,TGTGCCACCAGTGCCCCGGGCGCGGGCAATGGCTACACCTTC
-,-,TRBJ1-5,TRBV28,CASTSGQPQHF,TGTGCCAGCACCAGCGGTCAGCCCCAGCATTTT
few,-,TRBJ1-1,TRBV6-5,CAGSYSAGLVTEAFF,TGTGCCGGCAGTTACTCCGCAGGGTTAGTCACTGAAGCTTTCTTT
few,-,TRBJ1-5,TRBV14,CASSQGTAQPQHF,TGTGCCAGCAGCCAAGGGACAGCCCAGCCCCAGCATTTT
few,TRBD1,TRBJ2-5,TRBV20-1,CSAGDRVDGTQYF,TGCAGTGCTGGCGACAGGGTGGATGGGACCCAGTACTTC
-,-,TRBJ2-5,TRBV2,CASKMTTGGETQYF,TGTGCCAGCAAAATGACTACCGGGGGAGAGACCCAGTACTTC
-,TRBD1,TRBJ1-3,TRBV4-1,CASSLGQALSSGNTIYF,TGCGCCAGCAGTCTCGGACAGGCCCTTAGCTCTGGAAACACCATATATTTT
many,TRBD1,TRBJ2-5,TRBV4-2,CASSRQGVQETQYF,TGTGCCAGCAGCCGACAGGGTGTCCAAGAGACCCAGTACTTC
-,-,TRBJ2-1,TRBV20-1,CSARSRSTWRGHSYNEQFF,TGCAGTGCTAGATCCCGATCTACCTGGCGGGGCCACTCCTACAATGAGCAGTTCTTC
few,-,TRBJ2-1,TRBV12-3/TRBV12-4,CAWGHGPNEQFF,TGTGCCTGGGGACACGGACCCAATGAGCAGTTCTTC
few,TRBD1,TRBJ2-4,TRBV19,CASRYTGDIQYF,TGTGCCAGTAGGTACACAGGGGACATTCAGTACTTC
-,-,TRBJ2-1,TRBV19,CASSQTSGVAPRYEQFF,TGTGCCAGTAGCCAAACTTCGGGGGTAGCTCCCCGGTATGAGCAGTTCTTC
-,-,TRBJ2-7,TRBV5-1,CASSPGTGSIYEQYF,TGCGCCAGCAGCCCAGGGACCGGGTCGATCTACGAGCAGTACTTC
few,-,TRBJ1-6,TRBV12-3/TRBV12-4,CASSFDQPDNSPLHF,TGTGCCAGCAGTTTCGACCAGCCTGATAATTCACCCCTCCACTTT
few,TRBD1,TRBJ2-7,TRBV18,CASSSDLGTGVYEQYF,TGTGCCAGCTCGTCCGACCTCGGGACAGGGGTCTACGAGCAGTACTTC
few,-,TRBJ1-1,TRBV20-1,CSARGTDTGLEAFF,TGCAGTGCTAGAGGAACGGACACCGGCTTGGAGGCTTTCTTT
many,-,TRBJ2-5,TRBV20-1,CSARDFQARETQYF,TGCAGTGCTAGAGATTTCCAGGCTCGCGAGACCCAGTACTTC
many,-,TRBJ2-5,TRBV7-3,CASSSTGAQETQYF,TGTGCCAGCAGCTCGACAGGAGCTCAAGAGACCCAGTACTTC
few,-,TRBJ2-1,TRBV24-1,CATSDLSNEQFF,TGTGCCACCAGTGATTTGTCCAATGAGCAGTTCTTC
-,TRBD2,TRBJ2-4,TRBV12-5,CASGFGGDIQYF,TGTGCTAGTGGTTTCGGGGGGGACATTCAGTACTTC
-,-,TRBJ2-3,TRBV7-2,CASSYDLTDTDTQYF,TGTGCCAGCAGTTACGACTTAACCGACACAGATACGCAGTATTTT
-,TRBD1,TRBJ1-2,TRBV5-1,CASSHGDRGYNYGYAF,TGCGCCAGCAGCCATGGGGACAGGGGGTACAACTATGGCTACGCCTTC
-,-,TRBJ2-3,TRBV7-6,CASSSGGGRTDTQYF,TGTGCCAGCAGCTCAGGAGGGGGCCGCACAGATACGCAGTATTTT
few,-,TRBJ2-7,TRBV19,CASSPPGTWEQYF,TGTGCCAGTAGTCCCCCCGGGACGTGGGAGCAGTACTTC